The 8 T cell receptor beta chains presented below share a single source sample, sequenced in a study of shared clonotypes between healthy human individuals. CD45RO-negative CD8 cells positively selected for CCR7 made up the naive population, which excluded terminally differentiated effector memory CD45RA+ cells. Some clones are missing from TCRdb's copy, which holds only in-frame ones; the method was immunoSEQ multiplex PCR. The data contain about 2 million clones, about 94% of them singletons. The sequenced material came from naive CD8+ T cells sorted from blood. All receptors derive from a man younger than 35 in good health.

The chain uses TRBV27 and TRBJ2-7; 9 positions agree with TRBD1. V lost 4 bases to trimming and J lost 7 bases; unmatched junction nucleotides: 5. Germline V gene lookup returns CDR1 MNHEY and CDR2 SMNVEV (reference sequence). The CDR3 length is 13 residues. CDR3 amino acids: CASSSTGGREQYF. In nucleotides, the CDR3 is TGTGCCAGCAGTTCTACAGGGGGCCGGGAGCAGTACTTC.

The V call is TRBV9, the J call TRBJ1-2; 7 nucleotides align to TRBD1. The CDR3 extends over 16 amino acids. The V and J ends lost 0 bases and 0 bases, in that order; junction bases with no gene match: 5. Germline CDR1 and CDR2: SGDLS and YYNGEE. The CDR3 sequence is CASSVEQGSANYGYTF. The CDR3 DNA reads TGTGCCAGCAGCGTAGAACAGGGGAGTGCTAACTATGGCTACACCTTC.

Written as DNA, the CDR3 is TGTGCCAGCAGCTTAGTCGGTCAGGGCCTCGGTGAAGCTTTCTTT. Protein sequence: CASSLVGQGLGEAFF. The chain has TRBV7-9 and TRBJ1-1; maybe TRBD1 (5 bases). The germline V gene encodes CDR1 SEHNR and CDR2 FQNEAQ (reference sequence). The CDR3 totals 15 residues. The ends were cut back, 1 base at V and 7 bases at J, with 16 bases in the middle.

Comment on this clone: Other nucleotide sequences in the sample specify the same CDR3. The chain combines TRBV27 with TRBJ2-5; TRBD2 aligns across 10 bases. This CDR3 region has 15 residues. The ends lost 3 bases at V and 1 base at J; junction bases unmatched: 2. Germline CDR1 MNHEY, CDR2 SMNVEV (reference sequence). As DNA, the CDR3 is TGTGCCAGCAGTTTGTCTAGCGGGGGCCAAGAGACCCAGTACTTC. It is translated as CASSLSSGGQETQYF.

This clone is a singleton in its sample. Other DNA sequences from this sample encode an identical CDR3 as well. The rearrangement joins TRBV6-5 to TRBJ2-7, with 8 nucleotides matching TRBD2. This CDR3 spans 14 amino acids. Unmatched junction bases numbered 10, after V lost 6 bases and J lost 6 bases. CDR1 and CDR2 from the germline V gene are MNHEY and SVGAGI. CDR3 sequence reads: CASSPGTSGSEQYF. The CDR3 DNA reads as TGTGCCAGCAGCCCCGGGACTAGTGGTTCCGAGCAGTACTTC.

This chain links TRBV4-3 with TRBJ2-1; tentative D call: TRBD2 (5 bases). Germline lookup yields CDR1 LGHNA and CDR2 YSLEER. The CDR3 loop spans 16 amino acids. V was shortened by 0 bases and J by 4 bases, with 13 bases between the two germline ends. The CDR3 reads CASSQDAGHPYNEQFF. The CDR3 region has the DNA TGCGCCAGCAGCCAAGATGCGGGCCATCCATACAATGAGCAGTTCTTC.

The genes are TRBV11-2 and TRBJ2-7; a possible D gene is TRBD2 (6 bases). This CDR3 contains 14 residues. The germline V gene has CDR1 SGHAT and CDR2 FQNNGV. The germline V and J ends were trimmed by 1 base and 3 bases, with 10 bases remaining between them. Here the CDR3 DNA reads TGTGCCAGCAGCTTAGGGTGGGGGGACTACGAGCAGTACTTC. Protein sequence: CASSLGWGDYEQYF.

This chain joins TRBV6-4 and TRBJ1-6; 9 bases align to TRBD1. From germline, CDR1 is MRHNA and CDR2 SNTAGT. V trimming: 0 bases; J trimming: 9 bases; junction bases outside the gene matches: 27. The CDR3 sequence is 23 residues long. The CDR3 reads CASSDSSSIRDRERYHRGSPLHF. Written as DNA, the CDR3 is TGTGCCAGCAGTGACTCCTCTTCAATCCGGGACAGGGAGAGGTACCACAGGGGTTCACCCCTCCACTTT.